This T cell receptor (beta chain) stems from a study of cytomegalovirus exposure and HLA in healthy donors. Overall study findings and caveats: TCR beta chains numbering more than 150 were designated cytomegalovirus-associated. There were a few CMV-associated chains whose specificity for CMV antigens was confirmed in vitro. Whilst most TCR sequences proved rare, a subset of public TCRs occurred across many donors.

The method was immunoSEQ multiplex PCR; TCRdb's version includes in-frame clones alone and lacks a portion of them. The profile shows about 130,000 clones, roughly 90% of them singletons. Germline CDR1 is GTSNPN and CDR2 is SVGIG (reference sequence). V lost 4 bases to trimming and J lost 5 bases; unmatched junction nucleotides: 19. CDR3 length: 17 residues. This clone turned up a few times. Its antigen is not identified. This receptor was identified in a woman between 18 and 29 years old in good health and CMV-seronegative. Source material: PBMCs. The chain uses TRBV30 and TRBJ1-2; TRBD1 matches 7 bases. The CDR3 sequence is CAWTPRGTDTFWYGYTF. The CDR3 nucleotides read TGTGCCTGGACCCCAAGGGGGACAGACACCTTTTGGTATGGCTACACCTTC. Full variable domain (missing parts from reference TRBV30 and TRBJ1-2): SQTIHQWPATLVQPVGSPLSLECTVEGTSNPNLYWYRQAAGRGLQLLFYSVGIGQISSEVPQNLSASRPQDRQFILSSKKLLLSDSGFYLCAWTPRGTDTFWYGYTFGSGTRLTVV.